This T cell receptor beta chain comes out of a study of Graves' ophthalmopathy and Graves' hyperthyroidism. The CDR3 totals 17 residues. The germline gives CDR1 ENHRY, CDR2 SYGVKD. The authors amplified TCR beta CDR3 regions from RNA transcripts. The authors performed first-round RT-PCR with HTBI primers and then a second-round multiplex PCR. TCRdb called the multiplex PCR reads again in MiXCR, with one record for every CDR3 protein. The repertoire holds roughly 600,000 distinct CDR3 sequences, 39% seen once, with around 4.6% in the top ten. The study, taken as a whole, reports: Among expanded thyroid clonotypes above 0.001 frequency, most also occurred in blood.

Hyperthyroidism patients were newly diagnosed, ill under 2 months, and aged 18 to 65 years. Researchers turned away patients with other autoimmune diseases, uncontrolled infections, pregnancy or lactation. Clinical symptoms, serum thyroxine, TRAb, thyroid ultrasound and orbital computed tomography formed the basis of diagnosis. In its sample, this clonotype was seen a few times. As yet, its antigen is unknown. Mismatch with germline at one junction end may stem from a read error. The rearrangement links TRBV10-3 to TRBJ2-2; 8 nucleotides match TRBD2. The TCR originated in an adult man with Graves' hyperthyroidism. Sequenced input: peripheral blood or thyroid tissue (not recorded which). Here the CDR3 reads CASSTDPGGAGTGELFF. CDR3 DNA: TGTGCCAGCAGTACAGACCCCGGGGGGGCAGGCACCGGGGAGCTGTTTTTT.